This T cell receptor beta chain was sequenced in a study of T cell repertoires and HLA-DP antigens. Overall study findings and caveats: Against both alloantigens, CD137+ clonality was similar, roughly 0.39.

In the case of this clone: Its antigen is unidentified.

Each pre-culture CD4+ sample aimed for hundreds of thousands of T cell genomes at deep resolution. The protocol was immunoSEQ multiplex PCR, while the TCRdb copy is restricted to in-frame clones and leaves out a portion. This table has approximately 110,000 clones, 85% to 95% appearing once. V lost 1 base and J 0 bases, leaving 10 bases between the germline ends. CDR3 size: 15 residues. Germline V gene lookup returns CDR1 SEHNR and CDR2 FQNEAQ (reference sequence). Untouched CD4+ T cells were bead-isolated from PBMC at approximately 98% purity. This TCR derives from a woman aged 18-35 years in good health and CMV-seronegative. Sequences were obtained from CD4+ T cells from PBMCs. The chain employs TRBV7-9 and TRBJ2-7; maybe TRBD1 (5 bases). The DNA for the CDR3 is TGTGCCAGCAGCTTAGTGCAGGGATTCTCCTACGAGCAGTACTTC. It yields the protein CASSLVQGFSYEQYF.